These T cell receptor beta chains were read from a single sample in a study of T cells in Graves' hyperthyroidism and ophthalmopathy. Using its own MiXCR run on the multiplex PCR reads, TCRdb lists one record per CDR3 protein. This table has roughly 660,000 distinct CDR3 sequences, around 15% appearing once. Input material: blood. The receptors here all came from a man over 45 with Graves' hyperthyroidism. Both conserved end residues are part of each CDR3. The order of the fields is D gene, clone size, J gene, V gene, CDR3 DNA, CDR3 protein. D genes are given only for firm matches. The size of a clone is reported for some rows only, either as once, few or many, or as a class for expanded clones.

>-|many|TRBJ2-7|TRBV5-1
TGCGCCAGCAGCTTCGCGGGGTCGGGATCCTACGAGCAGTACTTC
CASSFAGSGSYEQYF
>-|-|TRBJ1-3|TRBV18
TGTGCCAGCTCACCCCGTGAGGGGGGACTTCTCTCTGGAAACACCATATATTTT
CASSPREGGLLSGNTIYF
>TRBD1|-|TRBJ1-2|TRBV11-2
TGTGCCAGCAGCATGGACAGGACCAGAGGCTACACCTTC
CASSMDRTRGYTF
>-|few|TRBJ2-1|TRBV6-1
TGTGCCAGCAGTGGGGGACCCCACTCCTACAATGAGCAGTTCTTC
CASSGGPHSYNEQFF
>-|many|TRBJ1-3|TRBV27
TGTGCCAGCAGATCTCGGGGCTCTGGAAACACCATATATTTT
CASRSRGSGNTIYF
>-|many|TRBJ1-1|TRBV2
TGTGCCAGTGGGGAGGCAGAAGCTTTCTTT
CASGEAEAFF
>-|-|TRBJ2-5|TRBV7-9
TGTGCCAGCAGCTCCCACTTTGGGGCCGAGACCCAGTACTTC
CASSSHFGAETQYF
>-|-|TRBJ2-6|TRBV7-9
TGTGCCAGCAGCTTTAAAACAGGAATCACTGGGGCCAACGTCCTGACTTTC
CASSFKTGITGANVLTF
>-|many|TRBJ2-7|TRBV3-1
TGTGCCAGCAGTCTAAGGGCGGGGCTTTCCTACGAGCAGTACTTC
CASSLRAGLSYEQYF
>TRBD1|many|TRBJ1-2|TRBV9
TGTGCCAGCAGCGTAGACCCCTCGACAGGGTGGAAGAGCTACACCTTC
CASSVDPSTGWKSYTF
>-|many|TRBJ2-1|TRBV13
TGTGCCAGCAGCTCCGAGGACGGACACGAGCAGTTCTTC
CASSSEDGHEQFF
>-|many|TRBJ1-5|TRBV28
TGTGCCAGCAGTTACAGTAACAAGCCCCAGCATTTT
CASSYSNKPQHF
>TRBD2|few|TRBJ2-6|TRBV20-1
TGCAGTGCTAGTCGAAGACCCGGTCTAGCGGGAGGGCCTGGGGCCAACGTCCTGACTTTC
CSASRRPGLAGGPGANVLTF
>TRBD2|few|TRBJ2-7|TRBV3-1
TGTGCCAGCAGCCAAACTAGCGGGATTTTTTACGAGCAGTACTTC
CASSQTSGIFYEQYF
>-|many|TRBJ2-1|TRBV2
TGTGCCAGCAAGGGGGGCGCTCGGTACAATGAGCAGTTCTTC
CASKGGARYNEQFF
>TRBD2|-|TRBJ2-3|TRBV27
TGTGCCAGCAGTTTGCTAGGACTAGCGGGAGGGAAACATACGCAGTATTTT
CASSLLGLAGGKHTQYF
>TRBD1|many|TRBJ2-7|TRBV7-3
TGTGCCAGCAGCTTGGACAGGGACAACGAGCAGTACTTC
CASSLDRDNEQYF
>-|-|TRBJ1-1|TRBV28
TGTGACAGCAACCCTCCGTGGGGGGTTTTAATGAACACTGAAGCTTTCTTT
CDSNPPWGVLMNTEAFF
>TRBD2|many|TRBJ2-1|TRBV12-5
TGTGCTAGTGCCCTCGGACTAGCGGGAGGCTATGAGCAGTTCTTC
CASALGLAGGYEQFF
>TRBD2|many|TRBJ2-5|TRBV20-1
TGCAGTGCTGGGGGACTAGCGGACCAAGAGACCCAGTACTTC
CSAGGLADQETQYF
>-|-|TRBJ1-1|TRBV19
TGTGCCAGTACCCCGGGGGGGCGGCTGTGGGCTGAAGCTTTCTTT
CASTPGGRLWAEAFF
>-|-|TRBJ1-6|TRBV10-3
TGTGCCAGCAGCCCTCAAAGTTCCAATTCACCCCTCCACTTT
CASSPQSSNSPLHF
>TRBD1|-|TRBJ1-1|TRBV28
TGTGCCAGCACCCCTCCCCCTGGCAGGGGGGACACTGAAGCTTTCTTT
CASTPPPGRGDTEAFF
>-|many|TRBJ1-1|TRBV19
TGTGCCAGTAGTGCGAAGACGGGAGCCTTAGGTGAAGCTTTCTTT
CASSAKTGALGEAFF
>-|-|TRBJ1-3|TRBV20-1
TGCAGTGCTAGAGTAGGCAGGACTTCTGGAAACACCATATATTTT
CSARVGRTSGNTIYF
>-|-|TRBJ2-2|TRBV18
TGTGCCAGCTCACCAAATGTTAAGGGAACCGGGGAGCTGTTTTTT
CASSPNVKGTGELFF
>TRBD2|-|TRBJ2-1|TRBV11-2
TGTGCCAGCAGCCGTTTAGCGGGGAGCAATGAGCAGTTCTTC
CASSRLAGSNEQFF
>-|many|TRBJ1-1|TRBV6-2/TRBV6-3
TGTGCCAGCAGAAAGGCCCAATTCGGGTTCAACACTGAAGCTTTCTTT
CASRKAQFGFNTEAFF
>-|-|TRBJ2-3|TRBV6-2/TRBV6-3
TGTGCCAGCAGTGACCCAGATTCTAGCACAGATACGCAGTATTTT
CASSDPDSSTDTQYF
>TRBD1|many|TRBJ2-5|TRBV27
TGTGCCAGCAGTTCGTGGACAGGGGAGGACCAAGAGACCCAGTACTTC
CASSSWTGEDQETQYF
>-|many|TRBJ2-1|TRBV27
TGTGCCAGCAGTTTATCAGGCGGCGAGGTCGAGCAGTTCTTC
CASSLSGGEVEQFF
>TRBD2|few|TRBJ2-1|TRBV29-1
TGCAGCGTTGGCGGGACTAGCGGGAGGGGGGGTTACAATGAGCAGTTCTTC
CSVGGTSGRGGYNEQFF
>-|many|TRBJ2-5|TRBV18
TGTGCCAGCTCCTCGGACGAAAGAGAGACCCAGTACTTC
CASSSDERETQYF
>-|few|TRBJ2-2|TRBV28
TGTGCCAGCAGTTTACAACGACCTAACACCGGGGAGCTGTTTTTT
CASSLQRPNTGELFF
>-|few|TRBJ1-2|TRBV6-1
TGTGCCAGCAGTGAGAGTCGGAAAGGCTACACCTTC
CASSESRKGYTF
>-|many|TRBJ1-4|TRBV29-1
TGCAGCGTCCAAACGATCAAGGGCAGTGGGGAAAAACTGTTTTTT
CSVQTIKGSGEKLFF
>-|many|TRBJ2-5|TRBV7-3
TGTGCCAGCAGCCGGAATTCTGAAGAGACCCAGTACTTC
CASSRNSEETQYF
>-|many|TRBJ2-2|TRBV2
TGTGCCAGCAGTGGACGATCCACGGGGACCGGGGAGCTGTTTTTT
CASSGRSTGTGELFF
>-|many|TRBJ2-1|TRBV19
TGTGCCAGTATGCAGCAGGGCTATTACAATGAGCAGTTCTTC
CASMQQGYYNEQFF
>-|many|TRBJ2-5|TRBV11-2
TGTGCCAGCAGCTCCGGACTAGTGGGGGCAAGGGAGACCCAGTACTTC
CASSSGLVGARETQYF
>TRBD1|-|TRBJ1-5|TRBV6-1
TGTGCCAGCAGTGAAAAAGGGACAGGGATGTCCAATCAGCCCCAGCATTTT
CASSEKGTGMSNQPQHF
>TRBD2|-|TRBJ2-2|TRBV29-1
TGCAGCGCGTCGCGGGGGACTAGCGGGAGCCGAACCGGGGAGCTGTTTTTT
CSASRGTSGSRTGELFF
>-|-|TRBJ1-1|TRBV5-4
TGTGCCAGCAGCAAGACGGAGAACACTGAAGCTTTCTTT
CASSKTENTEAFF
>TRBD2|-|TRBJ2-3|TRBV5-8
TGTGCCAGCAGCTCTGGACTAGCGGGAGAGGGCACAGATACGCAGTATTTT
CASSSGLAGEGTDTQYF
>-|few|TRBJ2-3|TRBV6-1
TGTGCCAGCCGGACTGAATCGAATACGCAGTATTTT
CASRTESNTQYF
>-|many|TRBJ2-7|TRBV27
TGTGCCAGCAGCACGTCGGGGTGGCACGAGCAGTACTTC
CASSTSGWHEQYF
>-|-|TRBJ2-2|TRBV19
TGTGCCTGCTTGGGGAGGAACACCGGGGAGCTGTTTTTT
CACLGRNTGELFF
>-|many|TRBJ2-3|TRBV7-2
TGTGCCAGCAGCTTTGAGGGGTTCGCAGATACGCAGTATTTT
CASSFEGFADTQYF
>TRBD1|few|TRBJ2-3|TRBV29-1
TGCAGCGTCATACAGGGGCCCACGGATACGCAGTATTTT
CSVIQGPTDTQYF
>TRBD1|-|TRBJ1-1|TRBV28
TGTGCCAGCAGCCCGGGACAGGGAGGATCGGCTTTCTTT
CASSPGQGGSAFF
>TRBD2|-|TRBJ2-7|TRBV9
TGTGCCAGCAGCGTAGTGGCTAGCGGGACCTACGAGCAGTACTTC
CASSVVASGTYEQYF
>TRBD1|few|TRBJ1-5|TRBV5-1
TGCGCCAGCAGCTCCGGGACAGGGGAGCAACAGCCCCAGCATTTT
CASSSGTGEQQPQHF
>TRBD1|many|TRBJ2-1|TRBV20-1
TGCAGTGCTAAAGGGACAGGTGAGCAGTTCTTC
CSAKGTGEQFF
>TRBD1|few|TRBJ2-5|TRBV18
TGTGCCAGCTCACCACTTAAGGGGGCGCAGGAGACCCAGTACTTC
CASSPLKGAQETQYF
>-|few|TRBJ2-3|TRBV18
TGTGCCAGCTCACGGGGGTATGTGGCAGATACGCAGTATTTT
CASSRGYVADTQYF
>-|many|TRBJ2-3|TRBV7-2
TGTGCCAGCAGCCCGCGGCGGGCAAGCACAGATACGCAGTATTTT
CASSPRRASTDTQYF
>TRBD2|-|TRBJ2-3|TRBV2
TGTGCCAGCAGCTTAGGGCTAGCGGGACCCATAGATACGCAGTATTTT
CASSLGLAGPIDTQYF